This T cell receptor (beta chain) was observed in a study of OX40 agonist ivuxolimab in advanced cancers. Sequencing was performed with immunoSEQ multiplex PCR; in TCRdb, only in-frame clones are kept and a portion is missing. The table records about 24,000 clones, roughly three quarters of them present only once. Trimming left V 2 bases short and J 3 bases short, with 10 bases between. CDR1 MNHNY and CDR2 SVGAGI come from the germline V gene (reference sequence). The CDR3 sequence is 14 residues long. The chain joins TRBV6-6 to TRBJ1-2; tentatively, D is TRBD1 (5 bases). This receptor was taken from an adult with an advanced solid tumor such as melanoma, head and neck, liver or kidney cancer. The sequenced sample was CD4+ or CD8+ T cells sorted from blood, obtained in a trial of the OX40 agonist ivuxolimab. The CDR3 DNA reads as TGTGCCAGCAGTTACGGGAGAGGGGACTATGGCTACACCTTC. Protein product: CASSYGRGDYGYTF.